A selection of T cell receptor beta chains follows, all from one sample in a study of glioma-infiltrating T cells. TCRdb re-called the multiplex PCR reads with MiXCR, one entry per CDR3 protein. The sample lists 400,000 or so distinct CDR3 sequences; 41% were seen once. The sequenced material came from glioma tissue, nonneoplastic brain tissue, or PBMCs (not recorded which). The receptors shown here come from a human donor with low-grade glioma or glioblastoma, undergoing nonglioma brain surgery, or in good health (not recorded which). Both conserved end residues are trimmed from each CDR3. Clone size is shown for a subset of rows, as once, few, many or a class of expanded clone.

V | size | CDR3
TRBV24-1 | . | ATSEPNRDFNTGELF
TRBV27 | . | ASRSGGRLTPNTGELL
TRBV28 | many | ATGGVLSGANVLT
TRBV5-4 | . | ASSVRTRYEQY
TRBV29-1 | . | SVVRMHTEAF
TRBV7-3 | . | ASSPWASGSYEQY
TRBV7-2 | . | GSSPRTAATEAF
TRBV27 | many | ASGPLGYSNQPQH
TRBV18 | . | ASSPSQGPTFEQY
TRBV18 | . | ASSGLEKGEQF
TRBV28 | few | ASSLFFDRTSSYEQY
TRBV20-1 | . | SARGYPGDTQY
TRBV6-2/TRBV6-3 | once | ASRTTWGEEIQY
TRBV14 | . | ASSKGRRQPQH
TRBV28 | . | ASSLLTSGPHSRDTQY
TRBV28 | once | ASSPPFNEGEYT
TRBV5-1 | . | ASSLRAGLSTDTQY
TRBV6-2/TRBV6-3 | . | ASSYSGIAYEQY
TRBV20-1 | many | SASVGFADTQY
TRBV2 | . | ASSELGGGEETQY
TRBV4-1 | . | ASSQDVTGGNSPLH
TRBV20-1 | few | SASGGRAATQY
TRBV7-2 | few | ASSSWAVAGANEQF
TRBV4-1 | . | ASSAAGVHGYT
TRBV6-1 | . | ASVGGGHEQF
TRBV2 | . | ASTSAPWTVYNEQF
TRBV20-1 | . | SARGSSYEQF